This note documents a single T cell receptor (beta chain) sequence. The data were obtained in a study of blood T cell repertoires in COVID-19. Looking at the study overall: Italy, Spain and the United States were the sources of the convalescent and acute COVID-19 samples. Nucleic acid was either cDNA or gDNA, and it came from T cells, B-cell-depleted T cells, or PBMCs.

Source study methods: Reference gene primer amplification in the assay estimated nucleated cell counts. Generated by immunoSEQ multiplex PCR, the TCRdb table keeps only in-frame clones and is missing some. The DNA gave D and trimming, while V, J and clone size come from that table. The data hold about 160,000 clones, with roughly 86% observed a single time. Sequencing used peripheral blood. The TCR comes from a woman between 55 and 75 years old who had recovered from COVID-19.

This chain's CDR3 is CASSLEQGAEKLFF. The CDR3 DNA reads as TGTGCCAGCAGCTTGGAACAGGGGGCGGAAAAACTGTTTTTT. The rearrangement joins TRBV5-4 to TRBJ1-4; 9 bases are a match to TRBD1. Germline values: CDR1 SGHNT, CDR2 YYREEE (reference sequence). This CDR3 contains 14 residues. With 0 bases clipped from V and 8 bases from J, the junction kept 2 bases outside the gene matches.